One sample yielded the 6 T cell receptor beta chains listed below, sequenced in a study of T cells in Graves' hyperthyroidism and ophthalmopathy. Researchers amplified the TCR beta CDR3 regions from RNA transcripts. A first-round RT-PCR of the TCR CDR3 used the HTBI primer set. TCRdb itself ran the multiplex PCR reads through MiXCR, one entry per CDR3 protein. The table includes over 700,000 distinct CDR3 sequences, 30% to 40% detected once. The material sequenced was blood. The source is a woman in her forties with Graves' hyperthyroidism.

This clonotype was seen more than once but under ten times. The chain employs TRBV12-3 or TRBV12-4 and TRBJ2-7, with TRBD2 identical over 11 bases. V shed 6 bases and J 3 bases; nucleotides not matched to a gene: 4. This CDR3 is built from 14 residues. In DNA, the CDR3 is TGTGCCAGCAGGCAGACTAGCGGGGACTACGAGCAGTACTTC. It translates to CASRQTSGDYEQYF.

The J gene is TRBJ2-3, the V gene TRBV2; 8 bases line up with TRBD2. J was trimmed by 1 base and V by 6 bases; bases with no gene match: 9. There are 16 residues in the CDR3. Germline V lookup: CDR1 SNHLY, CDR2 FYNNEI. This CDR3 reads CASSREGRQGTDTQYF. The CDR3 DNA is TGTGCCAGCAGCCGGGAGGGACGCCAGGGCACAGATACGCAGTATTTT.

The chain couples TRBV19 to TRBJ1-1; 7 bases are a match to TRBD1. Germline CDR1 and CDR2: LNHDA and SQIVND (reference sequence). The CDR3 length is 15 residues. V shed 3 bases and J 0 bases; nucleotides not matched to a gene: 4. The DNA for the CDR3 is TGTGCCAGTAGTATCTCCGGACAGGTGAACACTGAAGCTTTCTTT. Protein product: CASSISGQVNTEAFF.

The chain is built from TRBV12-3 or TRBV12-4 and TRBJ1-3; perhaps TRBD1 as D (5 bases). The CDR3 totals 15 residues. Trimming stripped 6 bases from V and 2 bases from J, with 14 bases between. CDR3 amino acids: CASSRQISTGNTIYF. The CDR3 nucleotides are TGTGCCAGCAGCCGACAGATTTCGACTGGAAACACCATATATTTT.

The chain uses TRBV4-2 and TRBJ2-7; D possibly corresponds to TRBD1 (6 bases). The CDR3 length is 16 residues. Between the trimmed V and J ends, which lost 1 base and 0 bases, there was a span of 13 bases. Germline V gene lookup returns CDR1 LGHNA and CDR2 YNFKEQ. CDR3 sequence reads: CASSQVGQGSSYEQYF. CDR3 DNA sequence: TGTGCCAGCAGCCAAGTCGGGCAGGGGAGCTCCTACGAGCAGTACTTC.

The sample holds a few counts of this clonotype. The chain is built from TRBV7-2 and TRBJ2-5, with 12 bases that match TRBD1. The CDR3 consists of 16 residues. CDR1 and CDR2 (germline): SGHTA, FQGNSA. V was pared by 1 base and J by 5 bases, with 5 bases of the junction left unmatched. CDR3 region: CASSLGGQGARETQYF. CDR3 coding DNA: TGTGCCAGCAGCTTAGGGGGACAGGGGGCTAGGGAGACCCAGTACTTC. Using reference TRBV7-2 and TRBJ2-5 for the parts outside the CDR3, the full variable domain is GAGVSQSPSNKVTEKGKDVELRCDPISGHTALYWYRQSLGQGLEFLIYFQGNSAPDKSGLPSDRFSAERTGGSVSTLTIQRTQQEDSAVYLCASSLGGQGARETQYFGPGTRLLVL.